The rows below give T cell receptor beta chains drawn from one sample of a study of human T cells and chemical hapten exposure. A single record per CDR3 protein comes from TCRdb applying MiXCR to the RACE reads. Seen here are 280,000 or so distinct CDR3 sequences, approximately 7.5% observed once, and the top ten hold 1.2%. Material: whole blood, obtained in connection with sensitization to the hapten diphenylcyclopropenone (DPC). These receptors were collected from a man between 18 and 35 years old with alopecia areata. Some clones in this sample may be carry-over from other donors' samples. CDR3s include the opening cysteine and the closing phenylalanine or tryptophan. D genes are given only for firm matches. Not every row has a clone size; where given, it reads once, few, many or a size class.

D,V,size,J,CDR3,DNA
NA,TRBV28,many,TRBJ2-2,CASKGTGSDTGELFF,TGTGCCAGCAAGGGAACAGGGTCGGACACCGGGGAGCTGTTTTTT
NA,TRBV28,NA,TRBJ2-7,CASSFGTAANEQYF,TGTGCCAGCAGTTTCGGGACGGCAGCCAACGAGCAGTACTTC
NA,TRBV12-3/TRBV12-4,NA,TRBJ2-3,CASSLGLREDTQYF,TGTGCCAGCAGCCTTGGACTTAGGGAAGATACGCAGTATTTT
NA,TRBV24-1,many,TRBJ2-2,CATSDFTDTGELFF,TGTGCCACCAGTGATTTCACCGACACCGGGGAGCTGTTTTTT
NA,TRBV7-3,few,TRBJ2-7,CASSTTRDSYEQYF,TGTGCCAGCAGCACCACAAGGGACTCCTACGAGCAGTACTTC
NA,TRBV27,few,TRBJ1-1,CASSWSVNTEAFF,TGTGCCAGCAGTTGGAGTGTGAACACTGAAGCTTTCTTT
TRBD1,TRBV10-2,many,TRBJ2-3,CASRAGTGDADTQYF,TGCGCCAGCAGGGCCGGGACAGGGGACGCAGATACGCAGTATTTT
TRBD1,TRBV5-1,few,TRBJ1-1,CASSLETGESAFF,TGCGCCAGCAGCTTGGAGACAGGGGAGTCAGCTTTCTTT
NA,TRBV5-4,NA,TRBJ1-5,CASSSALNQPQHF,TGTGCCAGCAGCTCTGCACTAAATCAGCCCCAGCATTTT
TRBD2,TRBV4-3,few,TRBJ2-3,CASSHLIAGPTDTQYF,TGCGCCAGCAGCCACCTCATAGCGGGGCCCACAGATACGCAGTATTTT
NA,TRBV6-6,few,TRBJ2-1,CASSYPASTEQFF,TGTGCCAGCAGTTACCCGGCTAGCACTGAGCAGTTCTTC
NA,TRBV5-1,NA,TRBJ2-7,CASRTFSVPYEQYF,TGCGCCAGCCGGACATTCTCTGTTCCCTACGAGCAGTACTTC
NA,TRBV28,NA,TRBJ2-1,CASSPPQPRGRDNEQFF,TGTGCCAGCAGCCCTCCACAACCCCGGGGGCGAGACAATGAGCAGTTCTTC
TRBD1,TRBV6-1,NA,TRBJ2-5,CASSTLDRGLLSRQETQYF,TGTGCCAGCAGCACCCTGGACAGGGGGCTACTATCCCGCCAAGAGACCCAGTACTTC